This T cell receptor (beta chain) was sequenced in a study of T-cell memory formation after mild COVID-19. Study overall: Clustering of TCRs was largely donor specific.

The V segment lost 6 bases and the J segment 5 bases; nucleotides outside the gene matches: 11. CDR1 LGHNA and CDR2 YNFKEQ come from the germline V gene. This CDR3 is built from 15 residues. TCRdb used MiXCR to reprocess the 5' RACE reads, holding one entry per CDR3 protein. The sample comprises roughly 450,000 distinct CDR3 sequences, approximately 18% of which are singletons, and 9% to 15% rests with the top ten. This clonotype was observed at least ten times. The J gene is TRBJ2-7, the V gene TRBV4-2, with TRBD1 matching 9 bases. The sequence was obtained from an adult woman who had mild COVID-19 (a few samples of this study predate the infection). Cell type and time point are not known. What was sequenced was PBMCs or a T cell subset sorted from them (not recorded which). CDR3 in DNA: TGTGCCAGCAGTGGGACGGGGGACAGGGCCAACGAGCAGTACTTC. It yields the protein CASSGTGDRANEQYF.